The clone carrying this T cell receptor beta chain has a count of ten or more. The sample is drawn from a study of regulatory T cells in long-lasting Graves disease. The CDR3 consists of 14 residues. Germline V gives CDR1 LNHNV, CDR2 YYDKDF (reference sequence). The V and J ends lost 3 bases and 6 bases, in that order; junction bases with no gene match: 5. Arm-PCR with iRepertoire HTBI primers amplified the CDR3 regions for these TCR beta libraries. TCRdb re-analysed the multiplex PCR reads in MiXCR, keeping a single row per CDR3 protein. The data contain 300,000 to 400,000 distinct CDR3 sequences, about 20% of them singletons. Stated time point: persistent/refractory GD, antithyroid drugs over 5 years with positive TRAb. From PBMCs, RNA was extracted and then used to make the TCR library.

This receptor was taken from a female donor with Graves disease. The material sequenced was peripheral blood mononuclear cells (PBMCs), taken when the disease was refractory, from a patient treated with antithyroid drugs. The rearrangement uses TRBV15 and TRBJ2-7; 10 nucleotides line up with TRBD1. CDR3 coding DNA: TGTGCCACCAGCAGCCCTGACAGGGGGCGCGAGCAGTACTTC. As protein: CATSSPDRGREQYF.